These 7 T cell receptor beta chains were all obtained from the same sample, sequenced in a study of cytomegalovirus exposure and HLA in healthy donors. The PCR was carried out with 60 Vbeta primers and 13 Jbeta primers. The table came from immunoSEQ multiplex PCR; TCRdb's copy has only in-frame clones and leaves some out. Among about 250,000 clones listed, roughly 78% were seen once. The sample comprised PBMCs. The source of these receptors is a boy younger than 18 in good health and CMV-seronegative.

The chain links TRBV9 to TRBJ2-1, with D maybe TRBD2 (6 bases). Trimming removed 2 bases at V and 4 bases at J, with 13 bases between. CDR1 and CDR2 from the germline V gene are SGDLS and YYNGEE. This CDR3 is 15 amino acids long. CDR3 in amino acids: CASSVAPGVYNEQFF. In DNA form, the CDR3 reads TGTGCCAGCAGCGTTGCCCCGGGGGTATACAATGAGCAGTTCTTC.

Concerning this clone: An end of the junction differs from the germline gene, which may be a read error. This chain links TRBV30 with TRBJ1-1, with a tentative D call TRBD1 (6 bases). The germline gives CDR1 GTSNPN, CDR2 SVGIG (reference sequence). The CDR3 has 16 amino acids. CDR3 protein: CAWSVQHGQIVTEVFF. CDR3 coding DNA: TGTGCCTGGAGTGTACAACACGGACAGATTGTCACTGAAGTTTTCTTT.

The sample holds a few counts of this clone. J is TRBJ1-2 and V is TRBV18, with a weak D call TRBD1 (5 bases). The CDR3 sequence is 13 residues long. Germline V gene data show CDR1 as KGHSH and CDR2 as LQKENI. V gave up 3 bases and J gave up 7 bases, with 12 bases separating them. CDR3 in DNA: TGTGCCAGCTCACCCCAAGGGGAAGGTGGCTACACCTTC. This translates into CASSPQGEGGYTF.

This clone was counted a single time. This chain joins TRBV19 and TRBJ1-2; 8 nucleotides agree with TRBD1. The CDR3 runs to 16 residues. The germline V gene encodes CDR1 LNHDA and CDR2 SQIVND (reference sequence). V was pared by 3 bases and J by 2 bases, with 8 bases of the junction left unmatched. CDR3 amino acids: CASSMLETGVNYGYTF. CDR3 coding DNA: TGTGCCAGTAGTATGCTTGAGACAGGGGTGAACTATGGCTACACCTTC.

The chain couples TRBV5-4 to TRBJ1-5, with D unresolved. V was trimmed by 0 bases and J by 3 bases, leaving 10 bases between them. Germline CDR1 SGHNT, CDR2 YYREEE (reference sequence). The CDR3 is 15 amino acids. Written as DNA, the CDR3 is TGTGCCAGCAGCTTGGACGGGGAACTCAATCAGCCCCAGCATTTT. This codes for CASSLDGELNQPQHF.

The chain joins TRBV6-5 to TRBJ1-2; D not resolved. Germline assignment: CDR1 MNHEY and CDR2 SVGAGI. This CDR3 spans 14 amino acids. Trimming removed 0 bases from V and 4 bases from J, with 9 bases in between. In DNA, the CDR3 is TGTGCCAGCAGTTACTCGTACGGGTCCTATGGCTACACCTTC. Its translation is CASSYSYGSYGYTF.

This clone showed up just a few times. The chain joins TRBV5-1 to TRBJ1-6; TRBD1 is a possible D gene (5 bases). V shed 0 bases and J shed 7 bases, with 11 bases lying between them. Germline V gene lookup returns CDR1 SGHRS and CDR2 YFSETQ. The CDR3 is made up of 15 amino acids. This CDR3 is CASSLEAGSNSPLHF. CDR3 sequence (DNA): TGCGCCAGCAGCTTGGAGGCAGGGTCGAATTCACCCCTCCACTTT.